The next 30 T cell receptor beta chains were all read from a single sample in a study of blood T cell repertoires in COVID-19. TCRdb's copy holds only in-frame clones and misses some; the assay was immunoSEQ multiplex PCR. Of about 200,000 clones listed, 80% to 90% were seen once; the top ten hold about 11%. The material sequenced was PBMCs or T cells enriched from blood (not recorded which). Every receptor here comes from a man aged 35-49 years who had recovered from COVID-19.

The CDR3 spells CASSQESSGTVNEKLFF. The CDR3 region has the DNA TGTGCCAGCAGCCAAGAAAGTAGCGGGACAGTTAATGAAAAACTGTTTTTT. V and J are TRBV3-1 (or the pseudogene TRBV3-2) and TRBJ1-4; 7 bases agree with TRBD1. In germline, CDR1 is LGHDT, CDR2 YNNKEL (reference sequence). V was clipped by 0 bases and J by 4 bases; unmatched bases: 8. This CDR3 is built from 17 residues.

The rearrangement links TRBV9 to TRBJ2-2; D is unresolved. Trimming left V 4 bases short and J 7 bases short, with 14 bases between. In germline, CDR1 is SGDLS, CDR2 YYNGEE. The CDR3 covers 14 residues. CDR3 region: CASSPFGAGGELFF. CDR3 bases: TGTGCCAGCAGCCCCTTTGGAGCTGGCGGGGAGCTGTTTTTT.

The V call is TRBV6-5, the J call TRBJ2-5; 8 bases align to TRBD1. The CDR3 extends over 16 amino acids. With V trimmed by 4 bases and J by 4 bases, 11 bases remained unmatched. Germline V gives CDR1 MNHEY, CDR2 SVGAGI. The CDR3 region is CASSSSGGAGRETQYF. In DNA, the CDR3 is TGTGCCAGCAGTTCCTCAGGGGGCGCTGGTAGAGAGACCCAGTACTTC.

The chain joins TRBV9 to TRBJ2-5; D remains unclear. CDR1 is SGDLS and CDR2 is YYNGEE in the germline V gene. Trimming removed 0 bases from V and 0 bases from J, with 6 bases in between. The CDR3 loop spans 14 amino acids. This CDR3 is CASSVGAYQETQYF. CDR3 coding DNA: TGTGCCAGCAGCGTAGGAGCGTACCAAGAGACCCAGTACTTC.

V usage is TRBV28 and J usage is TRBJ2-7, with 10 bases that match TRBD2. Germline V CDR1 and CDR2: MDHEN, SYDVKM. CDR3 length equals 14 residues. J gave up 3 bases and V 3 bases, and 2 bases lay outside the gene matches. This CDR3 reads CASSFASGSYEQYF. CDR3 nucleotides: TGTGCCAGCAGTTTTGCTAGCGGGAGCTACGAGCAGTACTTC. Using reference TRBV28 and TRBJ2-7 for the parts outside the CDR3, the full variable domain is DVKVTQSSRYLVKRTGEKVFLECVQDMDHENMFWYRQDPGLGLRLIYFSYDVKMKEKGDIPEGYSVSREKKERFSLILESASTNQTSMYLCASSFASGSYEQYFGPGTRLTVT.

This chain joins TRBV7-9 and TRBJ2-3; D is unresolved. With 2 bases removed from V and 1 base from J, the gap between germline ends came to 7 bases. Germline lookup yields CDR1 SEHNR and CDR2 FQNEAQ (reference sequence). The CDR3 length is 14 residues. CDR3 DNA: TGTGCCAGCAGCTTATTTTTCGGCACAGATACGCAGTATTTT. Residues: CASSLFFGTDTQYF.

This clone appeared a few times. The rearrangement links TRBV23-1 to TRBJ1-6, with TRBD1 as a possible D gene (5 bases). TRBV23-1 is assigned to the ORF class and has an uncertain function. V was cut by 6 bases and J by 1 base, with 16 bases left in between. This CDR3 has 17 residues. In DNA form, the CDR3 reads TGCGCCAGCAGCCTAGAAAGGGAGGGGTCCTATAATTCACCCCTCCACTTT. Translated: CASSLEREGSYNSPLHF.

The rearrangement uses TRBV10-3 and TRBJ2-7; 9 positions match TRBD1. The CDR3 loop spans 14 amino acids. Germline V gene lookup returns CDR1 ENHRY and CDR2 SYGVKD. V was clipped by 6 bases and J by 5 bases; unmatched bases: 8. The DNA of the CDR3 is TGTGCCATCAGCGTTGGACAGGGGATCGACGAGCAGTACGTC. Protein product: CAISVGQGIDEQYV.

CDR3 loop: CASSDDGQYYTEAFF. DNA for the CDR3: TGTGCCAGCAGTGACGATGGACAGTACTACACTGAAGCTTTCTTT. This rearrangement joins TRBV2 to TRBJ1-1; maybe TRBD1 (6 bases). The CDR3 consists of 15 residues. Between the trimmed V and J ends, which lost 3 bases and 3 bases, there was a span of 14 bases. The germline CDR1 and CDR2 sequences are SNHLY and FYNNEI.

The chain carries TRBV6-1 and TRBJ1-6; D may be TRBD1 (5 bases). The germline CDR1 and CDR2 sequences are MNHNS and SASEGT. The CDR3 totals 17 residues. Trimming removed 2 bases from V and 9 bases from J, with 20 bases in between. CDR3 residues: CASSENSGTVGGSPLHF. CDR3 DNA sequence: TGTGCCAGCAGTGAAAATTCTGGGACCGTGGGAGGTTCACCCCTCCACTTT.

The chain recombines TRBV5-8 with TRBJ2-5; 8 bases fit TRBD1. The CDR3 spans 15 residues. Germline V gene data show CDR1 as SGHTS and CDR2 as YDEGEE. V lost 4 bases and J lost 5; bases outside the gene matches: 10. The CDR3 region is CASSSGQGTAETQYF. In DNA, the CDR3 is TGTGCCAGCAGCAGCGGACAGGGTACCGCGGAGACCCAGTACTTC.

This clone has a single count. The J gene is TRBJ1-5, the V gene TRBV27, with TRBD1 identical over 7 bases. V lost 7 bases, J lost 7 bases, and 16 bases stayed unmatched. This CDR3 has 16 amino acids. Germline CDR1 and CDR2: MNHEY and SMNVEV (reference sequence). Here the CDR3 reads CASKRRGLGKGQPQHF. The CDR3 nucleotides read TGTGCCAGCAAACGCAGGGGGTTGGGTAAGGGACAGCCCCAGCATTTT.

This clone was detected only once. The chain links TRBV7-9 to TRBJ1-4; tentatively, D is TRBD1 (5 bases). The V gene lost 5 bases and the J gene lost 7 bases, with 14 bases spanning the gap. The CDR3 is made up of 14 amino acids. CDR1 is SEHNR and CDR2 is FQNEAQ in the germline V gene (reference sequence). DNA of the CDR3: TGTGCCAGCAGCAACTACCAGGGCCGTGAAAAACTGTTTTTT. It is translated as CASSNYQGREKLFF.

This rearrangement joins TRBV6-6 to TRBJ2-3; the match to TRBD2 covers 16 bases. CDR1 MNHNY and CDR2 SVGAGI come from the germline V gene (reference sequence). V lost 5 bases and J lost 1; bases outside the gene matches: 12. The CDR3 consists of 20 residues. The CDR3: CASSHLGLAGGGGGTDTQYF. DNA for the CDR3: TGTGCCAGCAGTCACCTGGGACTAGCGGGAGGGGGGGGAGGCACAGATACGCAGTATTTT.

The chain is built from TRBV18 and TRBJ2-7, with a weak D call TRBD1 (6 bases). This CDR3 comprises 17 residues. The V end lost 1 base, the J end lost 3 bases, and 19 bases lay between the germline ends. Germline lookup yields CDR1 KGHSH and CDR2 LQKENI. In DNA, the CDR3 is TGTGCCAGCTCACCACAGATGGGGGCTCCTATAAGCTACGAGCAGTACTTC. Translated: CASSPQMGAPISYEQYF.

This chain uses TRBV4-3 with TRBJ2-2; 8 bases are shared with TRBD1. The ends lost 4 bases at V and 1 base at J; junction bases unmatched: 5. Germline V gene lookup returns CDR1 LGHNA and CDR2 YSLEER. The CDR3 covers 16 residues. CDR3 in DNA: TGCGCCAGCAGCCCCGGACAGGGCTTGAACACCGGGGAGCTGTTTTTT. This translates into CASSPGQGLNTGELFF.

CDR3 region: CASSLTYRGVGTGELFF. CDR3 DNA: TGTGCCAGCAGCCTTACATACAGGGGCGTGGGCACCGGGGAGCTGTTTTTT. The chain has TRBV7-3 and TRBJ2-2; 7 nucleotides match TRBD1. Trimming removed 5 bases from V and 4 bases from J; junction bases left unmatched: 13. CDR3 length equals 17 residues. Germline values: CDR1 SGHTA, CDR2 FQGTGA.

V usage is TRBV5-1 and J usage is TRBJ2-3; TRBD1 aligns across 8 bases. The J segment lost 2 bases and the V segment lost 2 bases, leaving 4 bases of the junction unmatched. Germline CDR1 is SGHRS and CDR2 is YFSETQ. There are 15 residues in the CDR3. The CDR3 here is CASSFADRVTDTQYF. CDR3 DNA sequence: TGCGCCAGCAGCTTTGCGGACAGGGTCACAGATACGCAGTATTTT. The whole variable domain, remainder taken from reference TRBV5-1 and TRBJ2-3, is KAGVTQTPRYLIKTRGQQVTLSCSPISGHRSVSWYQQTPGQGLQFLFEYFSETQRNKGNFPGRFSGRQFSNSRSEMNVSTLELGDSALYLCASSFADRVTDTQYFGPGTRLTVL.

Concerning this clone: One junction end disagrees with the germline gene, perhaps due to a read error. The chain combines TRBV4-1 with TRBJ2-5; tentative D call: TRBD1 (5 bases). The CDR3 extends over 17 amino acids. The germline V gene has CDR1 MGHRA and CDR2 YSYEKL. The CDR3 here is CVSKSGGAGSYQETQYF. The DNA for the CDR3 is TGCGTCAGCAAATCGGGTGGTGCAGGGTCGTACCAAGAGACCCAGTACTTC.

The chain uses TRBV6-5 and TRBJ1-2; TRBD1 might be the D (5 bases). Trimming pared 5 bases from V and 5 bases from J, leaving 9 bases between. The CDR3 sequence is 12 residues long. Germline loops: CDR1 MNHEY, CDR2 SVGAGI. CDR3 sequence (DNA): TGTGCCAGCAGTCAACAGGATTATGGCTACACCTTC. Translating gives CASSQQDYGYTF.

The chain employs TRBV2 and TRBJ1-1; D remains ambiguous. The V and J ends lost 4 bases and 1 base respectively, with 10 bases between them. This CDR3 is built from 14 residues. Germline CDR1 is SNHLY and CDR2 is FYNNEI. CDR3 region: CASSGPGSNTEAFF. The CDR3 region has the DNA TGTGCCAGCAGTGGGCCAGGTTCGAACACTGAAGCTTTCTTT.

The rearrangement uses TRBV21-1 and TRBJ1-5. TRBV21-1 is assigned pseudogene status. This CDR3 spans 16 amino acids. The CDR3 reads CASTAPGGTPDQPQHF. As DNA, the CDR3 is TGTGCCAGCACCGCACCCGGGGGGACTCCTGATCAGCCCCAGCATTTT.

V usage is TRBV7-2 and J usage is TRBJ2-4; D perhaps matches TRBD2 (5 bases). The germline V gene has CDR1 SGHTA and CDR2 FQGNSA. The CDR3 is 12 amino acids. Trimming cost V 8 bases and J 5 bases, with 10 bases left between them. CDR3 nucleotide sequence: TGTGCCAGCCGGGGTAACGAAAACATTCAGTACTTC. This sequence encodes CASRGNENIQYF.

V and J are TRBV7-3 and TRBJ2-3; TRBD2 agrees at 10 bases. Germline values: CDR1 SGHTA, CDR2 FQGTGA. CDR3 length: 15 residues. V dropped 4 bases and J dropped 3; count of bases not matched to a gene: 4. The CDR3: CASSSLGLATDTQYF. The DNA of the CDR3 is TGTGCCAGCAGCTCCCTGGGACTAGCGACAGATACGCAGTATTTT.

The chain has TRBV19 and TRBJ2-7; 8 bases line up with TRBD1. With V trimmed by 7 bases and J by 5 bases, 10 bases remained unmatched. There are 14 residues in the CDR3. Germline V gene lookup returns CDR1 LNHDA and CDR2 SQIVND (reference sequence). The CDR3 nucleotides are TGTGCCAGTACCGGGCGACAGGGGAAAAACGAGCAGTACTTC. Protein: CASTGRQGKNEQYF.

The J gene is TRBJ2-2, the V gene TRBV7-3; a possible D gene is TRBD2 (5 bases). The germline gives CDR1 SGHTA, CDR2 FQGTGA. The CDR3 sequence is 14 residues long. V was pared by 3 bases and J by 4 bases, with 9 bases between. This CDR3 is CASSFLEGTGELFF. The DNA for the CDR3 is TGTGCCAGCAGCTTCCTAGAGGGCACCGGGGAGCTGTTTTTT.

This chain connects TRBV19 to TRBJ1-1; 8 nucleotides agree with TRBD1. The length of the CDR3 is 15 residues. Trimming cost V 7 bases and J 0 bases; bases outside gene matches: 7. Germline V gene data show CDR1 as LNHDA and CDR2 as SQIVND (reference sequence). The CDR3 reads CASTTGTGMNTEAFF. For the CDR3, the DNA is TGTGCCAGTACCACCGGGACAGGCATGAACACTGAAGCTTTCTTT.

V is TRBV28 and J is TRBJ2-7; 9 bases map to TRBD1. CDR3 length: 16 amino acids. The germline CDR1 and CDR2 sequences are MDHEN and SYDVKM. The junction had 4 bases not matched to a gene; V was cut back by 0 bases and J by 1 base. The CDR3 loop is CASSLWGQGASYEQYF. Here the CDR3 DNA reads TGTGCCAGCAGTTTATGGGGACAGGGCGCGTCCTACGAGCAGTACTTC.

There are many counts of this clone. This chain links TRBV7-8 with TRBJ2-1; weak D call: TRBD2 (6 bases). Deletions cut 5 bases from V and 4 bases from J, with 21 bases between. The CDR3 consists of 17 residues. Germline CDR1 is SGHVS and CDR2 is FQNEAQ. CDR3 in amino acids: CASSRGGEQRAYNEQFF. The CDR3 DNA sequence: TGTGCCAGCAGCCGAGGAGGAGAACAGCGGGCATACAATGAGCAGTTCTTC.

The gene calls are TRBV6-5 and TRBJ1-1, with a possible D match to TRBD1 (6 bases). The CDR3 extends over 15 amino acids. The germline gives CDR1 MNHEY, CDR2 SVGAGI. V gave up 6 bases and J gave up 0 bases, with 14 bases separating them. The CDR3 coding sequence is TGTGCCAGCAGCCAACGGACAGATATGAACACTGAAGCTTTCTTT. Amino acid sequence: CASSQRTDMNTEAFF.